These 18 T cell receptor beta chains originate from one sample sequenced in a study of CD4 T cells in relation to SARS-CoV-2 and coronaviruses. Clones were read by immunoSEQ multiplex PCR, and TCRdb kept only the in-frame ones, dropping some. This sample carries about 37,000 clones, around 85% of them seen once, and the ten largest clones take 3.1%. The material sequenced was memory CD4+ T cells from PBMCs. The receptors here all came from an adult with COVID-19.

The V gene is TRBV19, the J gene TRBJ2-7, with 11 nucleotides matching TRBD1. With 5 bases clipped from V and 2 bases from J, the junction kept 11 bases outside the gene matches. Germline assignment: CDR1 LNHDA and CDR2 SQIVND (reference sequence). The CDR3 totals 17 residues. CDR3 sequence: CASSSGTGGRGPYEQYF. Here the CDR3 DNA reads TGTGCCAGTAGTTCCGGGACAGGGGGAAGAGGTCCCTACGAGCAGTACTTC.

V and J are TRBV5-4 and TRBJ2-6; D gene uncertain. The V and J ends lost 0 bases and 4 bases respectively, with 8 bases between them. CDR1 and CDR2 from the germline V gene are SGHNT and YYREEE (reference sequence). The CDR3 has 15 residues. The CDR3 loop is CASSLEARGANVLTF. The DNA of the CDR3 is TGTGCCAGCAGCTTGGAAGCGAGAGGGGCCAACGTCCTGACTTTC.

This clone appeared a few times. The chain employs TRBV6-5 and TRBJ1-5; D not certain. The germline CDR1 and CDR2 sequences are MNHEY and SVGAGI. V was clipped by 4 bases and J by 5 bases, with 15 bases between them. CDR3 length equals 15 residues. CDR3 amino acids: CASSLDATHHQPQHF. The DNA of the CDR3 is TGTGCCAGCAGTTTAGACGCAACGCACCATCAGCCCCAGCATTTT.

This clone was detected only a few times. This chain links TRBV30 with TRBJ1-2; the match to TRBD1 covers 7 bases. V trimming: 2 bases; J trimming: 7 bases; junction bases outside the gene matches: 16. Germline V gene data show CDR1 as GTSNPN and CDR2 as SVGIG (reference sequence). The CDR3 has 16 amino acids. This chain's CDR3 is CAWSTKRNRGSVGYTF. The CDR3 DNA sequence: TGTGCCTGGAGTACGAAACGGAACAGGGGTAGTGTTGGCTACACCTTC. The variable domain in full, completed from reference TRBV30 and TRBJ1-2, reads SQTIHQWPATLVQPVGSPLSLECTVEGTSNPNLYWYRQAAGRGLQLLFYSVGIGQISSEVPQNLSASRPQDRQFILSSKKLLLSDSGFYLCAWSTKRNRGSVGYTFGSGTRLTVV.

The chain recombines TRBV14 with TRBJ1-1; D is ambiguous. The CDR3 is made up of 15 amino acids. Trimming cost V 2 bases and J 1 base, with 11 bases left between them. Germline V gene sequence: CDR1 SGHDN, CDR2 FVKESK. CDR3 residues: CASSQTKLQNTEAFF. Here the CDR3 DNA reads TGTGCCAGCAGCCAAACCAAACTACAGAACACTGAAGCTTTCTTT.

The table lists this clone with a few counts. This sequence joins TRBV7-3 and TRBJ2-1, with 7 bases matching TRBD2. Trimming cost V 5 bases and J 0 bases; bases outside gene matches: 10. CDR3 length: 17 residues. Germline lookup yields CDR1 SGHTA and CDR2 FQGTGA. This CDR3 reads CASSGGGPYSSYNEQFF. CDR3 DNA sequence: TGTGCCAGCAGCGGGGGGGGACCATACAGCTCCTACAATGAGCAGTTCTTC. The whole variable domain, filled in from reference TRBV7-3 and TRBJ2-1, reads GAGVSQTPSNKVTEKGKYVELRCDPISGHTALYWYRQSLGQGPEFLIYFQGTGAADDSGLPNDRFFAVRPEGSVSTLKIQRTERGDSAVYLCASSGGGPYSSYNEQFFGPGTRLTVL.

V gene TRBV30 combines with J gene TRBJ2-5; 10 bases fit TRBD2. Germline V gene data show CDR1 as GTSNPN and CDR2 as SVGIG (reference sequence). V lost 0 bases to trimming and J lost 9 bases; unmatched junction nucleotides: 4. There are 13 residues in the CDR3. The CDR3 coding sequence is TGTGCCTGGAGTGTACAAGCGGGAGGGGCCCAGTACTTC. This encodes CAWSVQAGGAQYF.

This chain links TRBV18 with TRBJ2-2, with D possibly being TRBD1 (6 bases). The V gene's germline CDR1 is KGHSH and CDR2 LQKENI. The CDR3 spans 15 residues. V gave up 2 bases and J gave up 4 bases, with 11 bases separating them. CDR3 sequence reads: CASSPWTDATGELFF. For the CDR3, the DNA is TGTGCCAGCTCACCATGGACAGACGCCACCGGGGAGCTGTTTTTT.

CDR3 sequence reads: CASSRTTSQETQYF. CDR3 DNA sequence: TGCGCCAGCAGCCGGACCACAAGTCAAGAGACCCAGTACTTC. This chain links TRBV5-1 with TRBJ2-5, with D hard to call. Trimming took off 4 bases at V and 2 bases at J, with 12 bases between the two ends. Germline lookup yields CDR1 SGHRS and CDR2 YFSETQ. This CDR3 has 14 residues.

This clone was seen a handful of times. V usage is TRBV11-2 and J usage is TRBJ2-2, with 9 bases fitting TRBD2. CDR1 is SGHAT and CDR2 is FQNNGV in the germline V gene. This CDR3 is 18 amino acids long. J was trimmed by 0 bases and V by 5 bases; bases with no gene match: 10. CDR3 loop: CASSRGGLAGANTGELFF. In DNA, the CDR3 is TGTGCCAGCAGCCGGGGGGGGTTAGCGGGAGCGAACACCGGGGAGCTGTTTTTT.

The J gene is TRBJ2-5, the V gene TRBV18; tentatively, D is TRBD1 (5 bases). The V end lost 1 base, the J end lost 4 bases, and 13 bases lay between the germline ends. The germline V gene has CDR1 KGHSH and CDR2 LQKENI. The CDR3 has 15 amino acids. Here the CDR3 reads CASSPQQGRGETQYF. CDR3 nucleotides: TGTGCCAGCTCACCACAGCAGGGAAGAGGAGAGACCCAGTACTTC.

This clone was observed once. This chain uses TRBV6-1 with TRBJ2-3, with D perhaps being TRBD1 or TRBD2 (7 bases each). Germline loops: CDR1 MNHNS, CDR2 SASEGT. The CDR3 totals 17 residues. Trimming took off 4 bases at V and 4 bases at J, with 21 bases between the two ends. Here the CDR3 DNA reads TGTGCCAGCAGTGCGGGACAGCGGACTAGTTGGGCAGATACGCAGTATTTT. Its translation: CASSAGQRTSWADTQYF.

This sequence joins TRBV7-3 and TRBJ2-7, with 7 nucleotides matching TRBD2. The germline CDR1 and CDR2 sequences are SGHTA and FQGTGA. The CDR3 spans 15 residues. The V segment lost 4 bases and the J segment 3 bases; nucleotides outside the gene matches: 9. The CDR3 region is CASSSSGGRGYEQYF. In DNA form, the CDR3 reads TGTGCCAGCAGCTCAAGTGGGGGGAGGGGCTACGAGCAGTACTTC.

The gene calls are TRBV20-1 and TRBJ2-5, with D hard to call. This CDR3 is built from 14 residues. CDR1 is DFQATT, CDR2 SNEGSKA, per germline (reference sequence). V gave up 3 bases and J gave up 1 base, with 12 bases separating them. The CDR3 here is CSASRAELQETQYF. The DNA for the CDR3 is TGCAGTGCTAGTCGGGCAGAACTCCAAGAGACCCAGTACTTC.

The rearrangement joins TRBV28 to TRBJ2-7; D gene unclear. Per the germline V gene, CDR1 is MDHEN and CDR2 is SYDVKM. The ends were cut back, 7 bases at V and 4 bases at J, with 8 bases in the middle. CDR3 length: 11 residues. CDR3 sequence reads: CASNVGYEQYF. The CDR3 DNA reads as TGTGCCAGCAACGTTGGATACGAGCAGTACTTC.

The J gene is TRBJ1-1, the V gene TRBV7-8, with a tentative D call TRBD1 (5 bases). V lost 3 bases and J lost 1, with 6 bases in between. The CDR3 totals 13 residues. The germline V gene encodes CDR1 SGHVS and CDR2 FQNEAQ. The chain's CDR3 is CASSLGRNTEAFF. CDR3 coding DNA: TGTGCCAGCAGCTTGGGACGGAACACTGAAGCTTTCTTT.

The chain recombines TRBV23-1 with TRBJ2-5, with 9 bases lining up with TRBD1. TRBV23-1 is an ORF; its function is uncertain. The CDR3 sequence is 15 residues long. J was trimmed by 4 bases and V by 4 bases; bases with no gene match: 7. The CDR3 spells CASSRGQGVGETQYF. For the CDR3, the DNA is TGCGCCAGCAGTCGGGGACAGGGAGTTGGAGAGACCCAGTACTTC.

The rearrangement uses TRBV5-6 and TRBJ2-2; unclear D gene. The CDR3 is 16 residues long. V lost 0 bases to trimming and J lost 4 bases, with 13 bases between them. Germline CDR1 SGHDT, CDR2 YYEEEE. CDR3 bases: TGTGCCAGCAGCTTGGCCCCTGCGCTACGCACCGGGGAGCTGTTTTTT. Translated: CASSLAPALRTGELFF.